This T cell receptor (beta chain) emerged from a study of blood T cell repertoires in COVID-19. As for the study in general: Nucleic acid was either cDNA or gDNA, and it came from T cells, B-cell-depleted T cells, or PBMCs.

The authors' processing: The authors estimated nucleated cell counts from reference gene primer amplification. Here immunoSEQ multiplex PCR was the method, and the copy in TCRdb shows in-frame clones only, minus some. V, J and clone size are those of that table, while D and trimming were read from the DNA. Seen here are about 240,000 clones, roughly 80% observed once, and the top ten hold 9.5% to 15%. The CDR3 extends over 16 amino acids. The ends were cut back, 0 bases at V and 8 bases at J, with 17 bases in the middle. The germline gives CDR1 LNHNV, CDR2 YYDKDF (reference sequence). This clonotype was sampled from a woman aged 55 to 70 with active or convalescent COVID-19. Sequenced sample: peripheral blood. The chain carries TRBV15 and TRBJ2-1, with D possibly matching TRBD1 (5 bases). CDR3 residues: CATSRDRRGMVHEQFF. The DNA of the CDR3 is TGTGCCACCAGCAGAGATCGAAGGGGCATGGTCCATGAGCAGTTCTTC.